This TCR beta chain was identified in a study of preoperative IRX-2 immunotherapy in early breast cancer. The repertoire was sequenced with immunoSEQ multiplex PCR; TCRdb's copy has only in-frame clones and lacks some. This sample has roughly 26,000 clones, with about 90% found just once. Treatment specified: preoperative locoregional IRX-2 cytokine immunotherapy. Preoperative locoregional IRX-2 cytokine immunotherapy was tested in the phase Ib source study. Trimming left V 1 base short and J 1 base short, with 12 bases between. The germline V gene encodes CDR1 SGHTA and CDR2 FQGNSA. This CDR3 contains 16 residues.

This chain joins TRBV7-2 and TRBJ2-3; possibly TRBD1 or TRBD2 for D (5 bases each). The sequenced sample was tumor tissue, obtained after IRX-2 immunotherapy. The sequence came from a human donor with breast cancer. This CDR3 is CASSLDGDGGTDTQYF. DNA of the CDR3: TGTGCCAGCAGCTTAGATGGGGACGGGGGCACAGATACGCAGTATTTT.